The 18 T cell receptor beta chains given below trace back to one sample, sequenced in a study of technical replicates of blood from four donors. Sequencing used immunoSEQ multiplex PCR; TCRdb keeps in-frame clones, though not all of them. In the table there are 65,000 to 90,000 clones, approximately 83% of which are singletons. Sequencing was carried out using PBMCs. The source of these receptors is a human donor in good health. Some clones in this sample may be carry-over from other donors' samples.

The V and J genes are TRBV19 and TRBJ1-1; D not certain. Germline assignment: CDR1 LNHDA and CDR2 SQIVND (reference sequence). With 8 bases removed from V and 0 bases from J, the gap between germline ends came to 10 bases. This CDR3 comprises 13 residues. CDR3 DNA sequence: TGTGCCAGTGAGGCGGGTATGAACACTGAAGCTTTCTTT. Translated, it gives CASEAGMNTEAFF.

This clone occurred a few times. The rearrangement uses TRBV30 and TRBJ1-1; TRBD1 matches at 12 bases. The ends lost 7 bases at V and 8 bases at J; junction bases unmatched: 5. This CDR3 has 12 residues. CDR1 and CDR2 from the germline V gene are GTSNPN and SVGIG (reference sequence). The CDR3 loop is CALGTGGREAFF. CDR3 nucleotide sequence: TGTGCCTTAGGGACAGGGGGCAGAGAAGCTTTCTTT.

This clone was seen a handful of times. The CDR3 bases are TGTGCCAGCAGTTACTTTCCGAAGGGAGGCTACGAGCAGTACTTC. This codes for CASSYFPKGGYEQYF. The rearrangement joins TRBV6-5 to TRBJ2-7; possible D gene TRBD2, 6 bases. CDR1 is MNHEY and CDR2 is SVGAGI in the germline V gene. CDR3 size: 15 residues. V gave up 1 base and J gave up 3 bases, with 13 bases separating them.

The sample holds one count of this clone. V gene TRBV30 combines with J gene TRBJ1-5; 9 bases map to TRBD1. The V and J ends lost 5 bases and 7 bases, in that order; junction bases with no gene match: 6. CDR3 length: 13 residues. Germline-derived CDR1 and CDR2 are GTSNPN and SVGIG (reference sequence). CDR3 loop: CAWGTGSVQPQHF. The DNA of the CDR3 is TGTGCCTGGGGGACAGGGTCGGTACAGCCCCAGCATTTT.

The V gene is TRBV7-2, the J gene TRBJ2-3; D might be TRBD2 (5 bases). Per germline, CDR1 SGHTA and CDR2 FQGNSA. This CDR3 is 16 amino acids long. Between the trimmed V and J ends, which lost 5 bases and 0 bases, there was a span of 15 bases. This CDR3 is CASSPPGVASTDTQYF. The CDR3 DNA reads TGTGCCAGCAGCCCTCCCGGGGTGGCAAGCACAGATACGCAGTATTTT.

In this sample, this clone turned up once. The gene calls are TRBV7-2 and TRBJ2-5, with 12 bases that match TRBD2. The J segment lost 4 bases and the V segment lost 6 bases, leaving 6 bases of the junction unmatched. The CDR3 is 15 amino acids. Germline V gives CDR1 SGHTA, CDR2 FQGNSA. CDR3 protein: CASRSGTSGLETQYF. For the CDR3, the DNA is TGTGCCAGCAGATCCGGGACTAGCGGGTTAGAGACCCAGTACTTC.

The rearrangement uses TRBV6-5 and TRBJ1-5; 7 nucleotides match TRBD1. CDR1 and CDR2 (germline): MNHEY, SVGAGI. The CDR3 sequence is 15 residues long. Germline trimming cut 2 bases from V and 3 bases from J; bases unmatched to any gene: 4. The CDR3 DNA reads TGTGCCAGCAGTTACGGGGGACAGAACAATCAGCCCCAGCATTTT. Translation: CASSYGGQNNQPQHF.

The CDR3 reads CASSTSGTTYEQYF. The DNA for the CDR3 is TGCGCCAGCAGCACCTCCGGGACAACCTACGAGCAGTACTTC. The chain has TRBV5-1 and TRBJ2-7; possibly TRBD1 for D (6 bases). Trimming pared 4 bases from V and 2 bases from J, leaving 13 bases between. Germline CDR1 is SGHRS and CDR2 is YFSETQ. The CDR3 covers 14 residues.

The rearrangement uses TRBV5-5 and TRBJ1-1; D is possibly TRBD1 (6 bases). The V gene lost 4 bases and the J gene lost 2 bases, with 9 bases spanning the gap. The CDR3 sequence is 13 residues long. Germline V gene lookup returns CDR1 SGHKS and CDR2 YYEKEE (reference sequence). CDR3 residues: CASSRTVNTEAFF. The CDR3 coding sequence is TGTGCCAGCAGCCGGACAGTTAACACTGAAGCTTTCTTT. The full variable domain, with the rest looked up from reference TRBV5-5 and TRBJ1-1, is DAGVTQSPTHLIKTRGQQVTLRCSPISGHKSVSWYQQVLGQGPQFIFQYYEKEERGRGNFPDRFSARQFPNYSSELNVNALLLGDSALYLCASSRTVNTEAFFGQGTRLTVV.

The chain is built from TRBV12-2 and TRBJ2-5; the table gives TRBD2 as D, unverified against the DNA. TRBV12-2 is a pseudogene segment. The CDR3 has 16 residues. The CDR3 spells CASRLLLAGNQETQYF. The CDR3 DNA follows: TGTGCAAGTCGCTTACTCCTAGCGGGTAACCAAGAGACCCAGTACTTC.

The sample holds a few counts of this clone. The chain couples TRBV7-9 to TRBJ1-1; 8 nucleotides match TRBD1. V dropped 3 bases and J dropped 1; count of bases not matched to a gene: 1. The germline gives CDR1 SEHNR, CDR2 FQNEAQ (reference sequence). This CDR3 comprises 14 residues. The CDR3: CASSFQGANTEAFF. Written as DNA, the CDR3 is TGTGCCAGCAGCTTTCAGGGGGCGAACACTGAAGCTTTCTTT.

The genes are TRBV27 and TRBJ1-5, with D possibly being TRBD1 (6 bases). In germline, CDR1 is MNHEY, CDR2 SMNVEV (reference sequence). Trimming cost V 6 bases and J 3 bases, with 12 bases left between them. The CDR3 extends over 14 amino acids. As DNA, the CDR3 is TGTGCCAGCAGAAAGCAGGGGTCCAATCAGCCCCAGCATTTT. It yields the protein CASRKQGSNQPQHF.

The chain couples TRBV30 to TRBJ1-1; D gene unclear. Trimming took 5 bases from V and 4 from J, leaving 11 bases between them. This CDR3 region has 12 residues. Germline CDR1 GTSNPN, CDR2 SVGIG (reference sequence). CDR3 protein: CAWWLRGTEAFF. CDR3 coding DNA: TGTGCCTGGTGGCTACGGGGCACTGAAGCTTTCTTT.

The rearrangement uses TRBV6-4 and TRBJ2-3; 10 nucleotides align to TRBD2. The CDR3 covers 15 residues. The ends lost 3 bases at V and 4 bases at J; junction bases unmatched: 4. Germline CDR1 is MRHNA and CDR2 is SNTAGT. The CDR3 spells CASSETSGISDTQYF. The CDR3 DNA reads as TGTGCCAGCAGTGAAACTAGCGGGATTTCAGATACGCAGTATTTT.

The chain combines TRBV11-2 with TRBJ1-2; 8 nucleotides match TRBD1. CDR1 and CDR2 from the germline V gene are SGHAT and FQNNGV. Trimming at V came to 1 base and at J to 4 bases, leaving 5 bases not matched to a gene. CDR3 size: 15 residues. DNA for the CDR3: TGTGCCAGCAGCTTAGGAGCAGGGGGCAGCTATGGCTACACCTTC. As protein: CASSLGAGGSYGYTF. Variable domain in full (rest from reference TRBV11-2 and TRBJ1-2): EAGVAQSPRYKIIEKRQSVAFWCNPISGHATLYWYQQILGQGPKLLIQFQNNGVVDDSQLPKDRFSAERLKGVDSTLKIQPAKLEDSAVYLCASSLGAGGSYGYTFGSGTRLTVV.

This chain links TRBV4-3 with TRBJ2-3, with TRBD1 identical over 8 bases. The J segment lost 3 bases and the V segment lost 4 bases, leaving 6 bases of the junction unmatched. From germline, CDR1 is LGHNA and CDR2 YSLEER. The CDR3 is 15 amino acids. The CDR3 reads CASSPGQGLTDTQYF. DNA for the CDR3: TGCGCCAGCAGCCCCGGACAGGGTTTGACAGATACGCAGTATTTT.

The chain employs TRBV4-1 and TRBJ2-1, with 7 bases that match TRBD1. The ends lost 4 bases at V and 7 bases at J; junction bases unmatched: 10. The V gene's germline CDR1 is MGHRA and CDR2 YSYEKL. This CDR3 has 15 residues. This CDR3 is CASSRSRDSKNEQFF. DNA for the CDR3: TGCGCCAGCAGCCGATCCCGGGACAGTAAGAATGAGCAGTTCTTC.

The rearrangement links TRBV4-3 to TRBJ2-5; 11 nucleotides agree with TRBD2. The CDR3 loop spans 20 amino acids. Germline assignment: CDR1 LGHNA and CDR2 YSLEER. The ends lost 0 bases at V and 5 bases at J; junction bases unmatched: 17. The CDR3 DNA follows: TGCGCCAGCAGCCAAGATCCCATATCTAGCGGGGGGAGTCTATGGGAGACCCAGTACTTC. The encoded protein is CASSQDPISSGGSLWETQYF.